The sequence of this T cell receptor beta chain was determined in a study of beta chain features in type 1 diabetes. Regarding the study as a whole: All four CD4+ subsets of Type 1 diabetes patients contained TCRB CDR3s that were moderately but significantly shorter. The VDJ junctions of type 1 diabetes patients carried fewer insertions and more deletions.

Expressed TCRB transcripts were sequenced because the entire RNA isolate underwent reverse transcription. Sequenced by immunoSEQ multiplex PCR; TCRdb stores in-frame clones only, minus some. The data contain under 300,000 clones, approximately 8.1% of them seen just once; the ten biggest clones take up more than 1%. The length of the CDR3 is 15 residues. The V segment lost 6 bases and the J segment 1 base; nucleotides outside the gene matches: 3. Germline CDR1 SEHNR, CDR2 FQNEAQ (reference sequence). A remark on this clone: No antigen is known for it.

This clonotype was obtained from a young woman in good health. The sample was central memory CD4+ T cells from blood. The chain combines TRBV7-9 with TRBJ2-7, with TRBD2 matching over 13 bases. The CDR3 reads CASREGLAGSYEQYF. CDR3 DNA sequence: TGTGCCAGCAGAGAGGGACTAGCGGGGTCCTACGAGCAGTACTTC.